This TCR beta chain was captured in a study of OX40 agonist ivuxolimab in advanced cancers. Study-wide context: Patients with prior anti-PD-1, anti-PD-L1 or anti-CTLA-4 therapy were eligible; about 41% had some.

Sequenced by immunoSEQ multiplex PCR; TCRdb stores in-frame clones only, minus some. The table has 75,000 to 90,000 clones, approximately 90% seen once. CDR1 is SGHVS and CDR2 is FQNEAQ in the germline V gene. The CDR3 length is 15 residues. V was clipped by 0 bases and J by 7 bases; unmatched bases: 6. The sequence derives from an adult with an advanced solid tumor such as melanoma, head and neck, liver or kidney cancer. The sample in question was CD4+ or CD8+ T cells sorted from blood, obtained in a trial of the OX40 agonist ivuxolimab. The chain employs TRBV7-8 and TRBJ2-1; 7 nucleotides agree with TRBD2. CDR3 amino acids: CASSLAGGPENEQFF. The CDR3 DNA reads as TGTGCCAGCAGCTTAGCGGGAGGGCCGGAAAATGAGCAGTTCTTC.